The entry that follows covers one T cell receptor beta chain sequence. This sample is drawn from a study of blood T cell repertoires in COVID-19. Germline CDR1 and CDR2: MNHEY and SMNVEV (reference sequence). The CDR3 extends over 13 amino acids. The V gene end was trimmed by 4 bases and the J gene end by 5 bases; junction bases not matched to a gene: 2. How the authors handled the data: Amplification from reference gene primers served as the basis for estimated nucleated cell counts. Repertoires were generated with immunoSEQ multiplex PCR, while TCRdb's copy carries only in-frame clones and drops some. V and J calls and clone size are copied from that table; D and trimming were computed from the DNA. Of around 150,000 clones in the sample, about 92% were seen once.

The chain carries TRBV27 and TRBJ2-1; 7 nucleotides line up with TRBD1. Sequencing was carried out using peripheral blood. The sequence was collected from a man aged 30 to 45 with COVID-19, enrolled during active disease. The chain's CDR3 is CASSWTGHNEQFF. The CDR3 DNA sequence: TGTGCCAGCAGTTGGACAGGACACAATGAGCAGTTCTTC.